This TCR beta chain was retrieved from a study of T cells in women clearing cervical HPV infection. Overall study context: Case blood was drawn when the lesion was first found; control blood after infection became undetectable.

General observations from the study: CIN3+ cases had significantly higher TCR richness than controls; evenness did not differ.

The protocol was immunoSEQ multiplex PCR, while the TCRdb copy is restricted to in-frame clones and leaves out a portion. This listing includes roughly 30,000 clones. Germline-derived CDR1 and CDR2 are SGHDT and YYEEEE. V shed 4 bases and J 4 bases; nucleotides not matched to a gene: 7. The CDR3 is 15 amino acids. A word on this clone: Its antigen is undetermined. The sequenced fragment ends 3 residues before the CDR3 boundary, so the rest is inferred from the germline J gene.

The J gene is TRBJ2-7, the V gene TRBV5-6, with 11 bases identical to TRBD1. This TCR was sampled from a woman aged 18 to 75 with a cervical HPV16 infection that either progressed to CIN3+ or cleared (not recorded which). The specimen was blood buffy coat. The part of the CDR3 DNA that was read is TGTGCCAGCAGCCCCAACGGACAGGGGGCTTACGAG. Translation: CASSPNGQGAYE. The entire CDR3 protein reads CASSPNGQGAYEQYF.